The T cell receptor (beta chain) under discussion was sequenced for a study of T-cell reconstitution after alpha-beta-depleted transplantation in children. Unique molecular identifiers were incorporated into the prepared TCRbeta library. TCRdb called the PCR reads again in MiXCR, with one record for every CDR3 protein. The table has 900,000 or so distinct CDR3 sequences, approximately 15% seen once. Comments on this clonotype: Its antigen is as yet unknown.

The J segment lost 4 bases and the V segment lost 5 bases, leaving 8 bases of the junction unmatched. This CDR3 has 15 residues. Per the germline V gene, CDR1 is SSHAT and CDR2 is FNYEAQ (reference sequence). Study-level points and caveats: T-cell counts and diversity were attributed mostly to newly produced T cells one year after transplant.

The TCR sequence derives from a male patient younger than 18 who had a stem cell transplant for acute lymphoblastic leukemia, so the T cells may come from the graft donor. The rearrangement links TRBV7-7 to TRBJ2-1; TRBD2 matches at 7 bases. The sample in question was PBMCs, mostly from graft donor cells, obtained 360 days after TCRalphabeta/CD19-depleted stem cell transplant. In DNA form, the CDR3 reads TGTGCCAGCAGCCCCCGGCGGGACTATTACAATGAGCAGTTCTTC. It is translated as CASSPRRDYYNEQFF.